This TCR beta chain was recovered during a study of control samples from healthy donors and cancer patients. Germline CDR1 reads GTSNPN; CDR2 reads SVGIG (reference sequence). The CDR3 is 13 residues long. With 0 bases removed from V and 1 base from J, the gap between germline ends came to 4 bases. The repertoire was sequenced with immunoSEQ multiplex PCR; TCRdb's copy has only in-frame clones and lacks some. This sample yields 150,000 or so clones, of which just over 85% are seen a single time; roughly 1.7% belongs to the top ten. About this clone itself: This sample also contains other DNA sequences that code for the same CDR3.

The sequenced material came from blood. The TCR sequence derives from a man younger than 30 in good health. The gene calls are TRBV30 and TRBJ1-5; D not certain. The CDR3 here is CAWSVGSNQPQHF. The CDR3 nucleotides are TGTGCCTGGAGTGTTGGGAGCAATCAGCCCCAGCATTTT.